This T cell receptor beta chain stems from a study of blood T cell repertoires in COVID-19. About the study: Specimens from acute and convalescent COVID-19 originated in the United States, Italy and Spain.

Libraries were prepared by immunoSEQ multiplex PCR; TCRdb keeps only in-frame clonotypes and omits some of them. In the table there are 35,000 to 45,000 clones, 86% of which are singletons. This receptor was identified in a man between 65 and 80 years old with acute or convalescent COVID-19. Material: peripheral blood.

DNA of the CDR3: TGTGCCAGCAGCTTAGGGGGCGGGAGGATGCAGTATTTT. This encodes CASSLGGGRMQYF. The V and J genes are TRBV7-3 and TRBJ2-3, with TRBD2 identical over 8 bases. V gave up 2 bases and J gave up 11 bases; unmatched junction bases: 6. The length of the CDR3 is 13 residues. Germline CDR1 reads SGHTA; CDR2 reads FQGTGA. The whole variable domain, remainder taken from reference TRBV7-3 and TRBJ2-3, is GAGVSQTPSNKVTEKGKYVELRCDPISGHTALYWYRQSLGQGPEFLIYFQGTGAADDSGLPNDRFFAVRPEGSVSTLKIQRTERGDSAVYLCASSLGGGRMQYFGPGTRLTVL.